This T cell receptor (beta chain) stems from a study of early T cells in non-severe SARS-CoV-2 infection (dated by TCRdb to 2020 to 2023). Background for the entire study: Bulk RNA from unsorted whole blood was used for TCR sequencing, so alpha and beta chains could not be paired. Summary of the overall study and its limitations: VDJdb matching was skewed toward anti-spike CD8 responses and likely underestimated virus-specific expansions, missing private and CD4 specificities.

The V end loses 5 bases and the J end loses 0 bases, and a stretch of 4 bases separates them. Based on the germline V gene, the CDR1 and CDR2 sequences are SGHVS and FQNEAQ. The CDR3 has 12 amino acids, counting the end cysteine and phenylalanine. Only CDR3 DNA is held: 36 bases, read in frame from base 1. This clonotype was observed at least ten times. Its antigen is not yet known. No much larger clonotype is one base removed from it; base qualities were not supplied. The library was built by means of 5' RACE. The data were produced on a NextSeq 500. Unique molecular identifiers were attached to individual cDNA molecules in the TCR library protocol so that sequencing error and PCR bias could be corrected. Both TCR alpha and beta chains were sequenced, and tight co-correlation was observed between alpha and beta sequence abundances in each sample. In the original analysis: Decombinator V4 was used to annotate TCR sequences for V gene, J gene and CDR3. Expanded TCRs were defined as changing significantly between any two time points under a Poisson model with p below 0.0001. TCR abundances were normalised to the total number of TCRs sequenced per sample and expressed as counts per million. MAIT TCRs were defined by TRAV1-2 paired with TRAJ12, TRAJ20 or TRAJ33, and iNKT TCRs by TRAV10 paired with TRAJ18. VDJdb, accessed on 1 November 2021, was searched for TCRs annotated for CMV, EBV and SARS-CoV-2, and TCRs annotated for more than one antigen were excluded. TCRdb took the public reads, trimmed them with fastp at Q25, ran MiXCR for clone calling and kept in-frame beta chains. Rows merge per CDR3 protein into single entries with the most common DNA and genes. The authors' filters were not applied to this entry. This sample is represented by 85,000 to 90,000 distinct CDR3 sequences; under 15% of them were singletons. Together, the top ten hold approximately 7.5% of the sample.

This was a case-control study nested in a cohort of healthcare workers in London, UK, who had nasopharyngeal swab PCR tests and blood samples taken every week. Healthcare workers were recruited during the week of the UK lockdown, between 23 and 31 March 2020, and followed weekly for up to roughly 16 weeks. The sequencing sample was made of whole blood. This sequence originates from an adult who was a healthcare worker with PCR-confirmed SARS-CoV-2 infection or an uninfected control (not recorded which). The chain couples TRBV7-8 to TRBJ2-5; no D gene can be assigned with confidence. The CDR3: CASSPYQETQYF. The nucleotide sequence is TGTGCCAGCAGCCCCTACCAAGAGACCCAGTACTTC.